This TCR beta chain was found in a study of T cell repertoires in cytomegalovirus infection. Study context: CMV epitopes that were recently identified and HLA-C-restricted were used alongside well-studied HLA-B-restricted ones. An indication of both CMV infection and matching HLA type came from public TCR beta signatures.

Remarks on this clonotype: As yet, its antigen is unknown.

V shed 7 bases and J 5 bases; nucleotides not matched to a gene: 5. The CDR3 extends over 14 amino acids. MiXCR was run by TCRdb on the reads, yielding one entry per CDR3 protein. Of 310,000 or so distinct CDR3 sequences listed, 25% are singletons. Study-level points and caveats: What dominated the ex vivo response were HLA-C-restricted CMV-specific TCR beta clonotypes. Pooled public TCR beta family frequency picked out CMV carriers with the relevant HLA.

Specimen: cultured PBMCs, collected from culture after CMV antigen stimulation. The source of this sequence is a human donor in good health (CMV status not recorded). Some clones in this sample may be carry-over from other donors' samples. J is TRBJ2-1 and V is TRBV12-3 or TRBV12-4, with 10 bases matching TRBD2. The CDR3 coding sequence is TGTGCCAGCACCGGACTAGCGGAGAACAATGAGCAGTTCTTC. Translated, it gives CASTGLAENNEQFF.